This T cell receptor beta chain stems from a study of cytomegalovirus exposure and HLA in healthy donors. The study, taken as a whole, reports: It was 164 TCR beta chains that were listed as cytomegalovirus-associated.

This CDR3 contains 14 residues. The V gene's germline CDR1 is MDHEN and CDR2 SYDVKM. V trimming: 5 bases; J trimming: 5 bases; junction bases outside the gene matches: 9. The PCR had 60 Vbeta and 13 Jbeta primers. The method was immunoSEQ multiplex PCR; TCRdb's version includes in-frame clones alone and lacks a portion of them. This table has some 130,000 clones, roughly 78% appearing once. Of note for this clone: Its antigen is unidentified.

The specimen was PBMCs. This clonotype was obtained from a man aged 25 to 40 in good health. The chain recombines TRBV28 with TRBJ2-7; TRBD2 agrees at 7 bases. The CDR3 region is CASSGGGVLNEQYF. CDR3 DNA sequence: TGTGCCAGCAGTGGGGGAGGGGTTTTGAACGAGCAGTACTTC.